This T cell receptor (beta chain) was sequenced during a study of CD8 T cells in Susac syndrome. Whole-study findings and limits: The study admitted that it had a relatively small number of individuals in its TCR sequencing and HLA analysis.

Trimming took off 6 bases at V and 2 bases at J, with 11 bases between the two ends. This CDR3 is built from 15 residues. The germline V gene has CDR1 MDHEN and CDR2 SYDVKM. TEMRA cells were FACS-enriched, with CD8+ and CD4+ T cells isolated negatively. Roughly 0.45 to 1 ug RNA was reverse transcribed with random hexamers. Multiplex immunoSEQ PCR targeted 54 Vbeta and 13 Jbeta TCR beta segments. TCRdb processed the immunoSEQ multiplex PCR reads anew with MiXCR; each CDR3 protein has one entry. Altogether approximately 170,000 distinct CDR3 sequences are present, about 91% being singletons, with the ten largest covering approximately 0.075%. Of note for this clonotype: The antigen remains undetermined.

Sequencing was carried out using CD4+ T cells from PBMCs. The chain links TRBV28 to TRBJ2-6; a possible D gene is TRBD2 (6 bases). This TCR came from a human donor in good health. The CDR3 DNA reads as TGTGCCAGCAGCCGTCCGGGGGCTGGGGCCAACGTCCTGACTTTC. Protein product: CASSRPGAGANVLTF.